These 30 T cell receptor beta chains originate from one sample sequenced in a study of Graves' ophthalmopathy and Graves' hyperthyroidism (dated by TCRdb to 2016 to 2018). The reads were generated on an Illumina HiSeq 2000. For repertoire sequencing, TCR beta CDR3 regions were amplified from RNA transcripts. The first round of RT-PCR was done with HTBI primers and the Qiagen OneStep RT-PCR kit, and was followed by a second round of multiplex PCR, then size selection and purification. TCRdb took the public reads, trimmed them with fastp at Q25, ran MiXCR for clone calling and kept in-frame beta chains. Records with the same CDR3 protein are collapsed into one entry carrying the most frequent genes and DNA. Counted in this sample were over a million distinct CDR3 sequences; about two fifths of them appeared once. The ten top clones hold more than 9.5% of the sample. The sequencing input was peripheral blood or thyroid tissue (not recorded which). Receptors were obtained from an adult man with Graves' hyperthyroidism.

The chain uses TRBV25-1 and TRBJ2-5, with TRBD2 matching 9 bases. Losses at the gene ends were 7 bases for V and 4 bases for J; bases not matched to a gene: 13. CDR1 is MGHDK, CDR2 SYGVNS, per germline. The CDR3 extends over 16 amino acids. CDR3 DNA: TGTGCCAGCACCTTGCGCGGGGGGGCCTTTTCAGAGACCCAGTACTTC. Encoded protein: CASTLRGGAFSETQYF.

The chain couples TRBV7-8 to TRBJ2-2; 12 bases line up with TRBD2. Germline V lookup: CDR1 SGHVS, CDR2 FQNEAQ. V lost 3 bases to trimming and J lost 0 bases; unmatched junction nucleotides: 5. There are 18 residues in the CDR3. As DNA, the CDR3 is TGTGCCAGCAGCTTTAGGACTAGCGGGGCAGCGAACACCGGGGAGCTGTTTTTT. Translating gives CASSFRTSGAANTGELFF. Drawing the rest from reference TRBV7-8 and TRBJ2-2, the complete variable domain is GAGVSQSPRYKVAKRGQDVALRCDPISGHVSLFWYQQALGQGPEFLTYFQNEAQLDKSGLPSDRFFAERPEGSVSTLKIQRTQQEDSAVYLCASSFRTSGAANTGELFFGEGSRLTVL.

The CDR3 bases are TGTGCCAGCAGCCAAGGGTCTAGCGGAAGGACCGGGGAGCTGTTTTTT. Translated: CASSQGSSGRTGELFF. The chain employs TRBV3-1 and TRBJ2-2; 7 nucleotides line up with TRBD2. Germline CDR1 is LGHDT and CDR2 is YNNKEL (reference sequence). CDR3 length: 16 amino acids. With 1 base clipped from V and 5 bases from J, the junction kept 7 bases outside the gene matches. Using reference TRBV3-1 and TRBJ2-2 for the parts outside the CDR3, the full variable domain is DTAVSQTPKYLVTQMGNDKSIKCEQNLGHDTMYWYKQDSKKFLKIMFSYNNKELIINETVPNRFSPKSPDKAHLNLHINSLELGDSAVYFCASSQGSSGRTGELFFGEGSRLTVL.

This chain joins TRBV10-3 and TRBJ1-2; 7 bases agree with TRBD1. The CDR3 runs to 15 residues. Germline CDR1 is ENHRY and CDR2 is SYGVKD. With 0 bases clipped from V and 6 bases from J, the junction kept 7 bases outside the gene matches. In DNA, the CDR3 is TGTGCCATCAGTGAGTCCCCTGGGGGGACAGATGGCTACACCTTC. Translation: CAISESPGGTDGYTF.

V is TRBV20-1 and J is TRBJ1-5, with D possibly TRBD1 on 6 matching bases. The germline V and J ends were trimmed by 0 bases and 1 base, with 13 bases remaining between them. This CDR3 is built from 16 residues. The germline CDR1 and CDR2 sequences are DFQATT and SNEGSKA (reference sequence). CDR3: CSARDRGKSSNQPQHF. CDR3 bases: TGCAGTGCTAGAGATAGGGGGAAGTCCAGCAATCAGCCCCAGCATTTT.

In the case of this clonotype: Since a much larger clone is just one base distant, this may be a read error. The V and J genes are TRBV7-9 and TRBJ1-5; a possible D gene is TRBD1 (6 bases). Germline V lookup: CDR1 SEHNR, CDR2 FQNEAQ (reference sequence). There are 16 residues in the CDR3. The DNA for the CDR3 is TGCGCCAGCAGCCAAGACGGAGAACAGGGCCATCAGTCCCAGCATTTT. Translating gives CASSQDGEQGHQSQHF.

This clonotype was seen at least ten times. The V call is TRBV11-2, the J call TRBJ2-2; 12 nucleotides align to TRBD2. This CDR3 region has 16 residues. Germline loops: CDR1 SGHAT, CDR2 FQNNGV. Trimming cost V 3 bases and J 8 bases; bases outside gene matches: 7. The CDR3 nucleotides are TGTGCCAGCAGCTTGAGACTAGCGGGAGTTTCTGGGGAGCTGTTTTTT. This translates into CASSLRLAGVSGELFF.

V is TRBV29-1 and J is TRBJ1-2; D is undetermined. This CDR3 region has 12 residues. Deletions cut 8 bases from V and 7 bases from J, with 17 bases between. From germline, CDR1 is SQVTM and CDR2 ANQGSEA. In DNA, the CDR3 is TGCAGCAGTACCCCAAGCCGGGGTGGCTACACCTTC. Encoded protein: CSSTPSRGGYTF.

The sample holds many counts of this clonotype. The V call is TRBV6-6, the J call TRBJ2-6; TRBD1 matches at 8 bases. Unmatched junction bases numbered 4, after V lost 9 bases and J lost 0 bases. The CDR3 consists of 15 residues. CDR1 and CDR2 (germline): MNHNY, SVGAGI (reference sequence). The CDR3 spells CASSTGGSGANVLTF. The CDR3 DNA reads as TGTGCCAGTAGCACAGGGGGCTCTGGGGCCAACGTCCTGACTTTC.

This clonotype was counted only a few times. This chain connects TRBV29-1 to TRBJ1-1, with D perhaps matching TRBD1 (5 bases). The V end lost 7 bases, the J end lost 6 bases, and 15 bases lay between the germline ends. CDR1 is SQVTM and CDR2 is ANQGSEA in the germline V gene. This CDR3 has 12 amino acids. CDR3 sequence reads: CSAARGGAEAFF. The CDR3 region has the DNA TGCAGCGCCGCGCGGGGGGGGGCTGAAGCTTTCTTT. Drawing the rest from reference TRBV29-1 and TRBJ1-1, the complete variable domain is SAVISQKPSRDICQRGTSLTIQCQVDSQVTMMFWYRQQPGQSLTLIATANQGSEATYESGFVIDKFPISRPNLTFSTLTVSNMSPEDSSIYLCSAARGGAEAFFGQGTRLTVV.

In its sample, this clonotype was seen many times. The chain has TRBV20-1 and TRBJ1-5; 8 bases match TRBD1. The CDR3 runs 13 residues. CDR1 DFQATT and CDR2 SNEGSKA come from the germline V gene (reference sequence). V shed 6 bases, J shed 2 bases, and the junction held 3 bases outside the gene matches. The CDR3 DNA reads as TGCAGTGCCCAGACAGGGGGCAATCAGCCCCAGCATTTT. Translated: CSAQTGGNQPQHF.

The CDR3: CASSLTRVAETQYF. In nucleotides, the CDR3 is TGTGCCAGCAGTTTAACCCGGGTAGCGGAGACCCAGTACTTC. V is TRBV12-3 or TRBV12-4 and J is TRBJ2-5; a weak D match, TRBD2 (5 bases). The CDR3 sequence is 14 residues long. Trimming removed 2 bases from V and 5 bases from J, with 12 bases in between.

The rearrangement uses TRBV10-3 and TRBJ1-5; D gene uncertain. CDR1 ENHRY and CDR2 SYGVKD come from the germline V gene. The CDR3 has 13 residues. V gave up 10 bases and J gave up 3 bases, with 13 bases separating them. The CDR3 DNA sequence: TGTGCCAGCTTAGAAGGGTTCAATCAGCCCCAGCATTTT. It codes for CASLEGFNQPQHF.

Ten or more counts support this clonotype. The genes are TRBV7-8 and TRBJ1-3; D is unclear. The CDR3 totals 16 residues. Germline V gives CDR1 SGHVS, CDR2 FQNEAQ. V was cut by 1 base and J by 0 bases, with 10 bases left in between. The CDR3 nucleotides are TGTGCCAGCAGCTTAGATGGGGTTCCCTCTGGAAACACCATATATTTT. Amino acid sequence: CASSLDGVPSGNTIYF.

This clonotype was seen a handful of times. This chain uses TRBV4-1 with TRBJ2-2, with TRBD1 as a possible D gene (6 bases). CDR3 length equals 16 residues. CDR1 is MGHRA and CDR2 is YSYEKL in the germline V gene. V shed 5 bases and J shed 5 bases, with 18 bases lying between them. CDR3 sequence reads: CASSSRSTGQTGELFF. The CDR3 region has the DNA TGCGCCAGCAGCTCAAGGAGCACAGGGCAAACCGGGGAGCTGTTTTTT.

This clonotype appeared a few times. The CDR3 DNA reads as TGTGCCAGCAGCTTAGCGGGGGGGGCTTTCTCGGGGACTGAAGCTTTCTTT. This codes for CASSLAGGAFSGTEAFF. The J gene is TRBJ1-1, the V gene TRBV7-2; maybe TRBD1 (6 bases). V gave up 0 bases and J gave up 5 bases, with 19 bases separating them. The length of the CDR3 is 17 residues. Germline CDR1 is SGHTA and CDR2 is FQGNSA.

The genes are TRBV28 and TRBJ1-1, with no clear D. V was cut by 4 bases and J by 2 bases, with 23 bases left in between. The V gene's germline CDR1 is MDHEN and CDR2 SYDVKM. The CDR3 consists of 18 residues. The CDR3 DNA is TGTGCCAGCAGTTCAACCCTCCTTTTAAGTGTTATTAACACTGAAGCTTTCTTT. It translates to CASSSTLLLSVINTEAFF.

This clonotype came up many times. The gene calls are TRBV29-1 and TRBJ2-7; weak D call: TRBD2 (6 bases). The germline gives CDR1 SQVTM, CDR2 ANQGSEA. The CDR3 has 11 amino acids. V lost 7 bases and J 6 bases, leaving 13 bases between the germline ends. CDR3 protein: CSAGRGFEQYF. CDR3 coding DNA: TGCAGCGCGGGTCGGGGGTTCGAGCAGTACTTC.

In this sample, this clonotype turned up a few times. CDR3 in amino acids: CASRTDRAYNSPLHF. As DNA, the CDR3 is TGTGCCAGCAGAACCGACAGGGCCTATAATTCACCCCTCCACTTT. V gene TRBV6-5 combines with J gene TRBJ1-6; 7 nucleotides line up with TRBD1. Trimming cost V 6 bases and J 2 bases; bases outside gene matches: 4. Looked up from germline, CDR1 is MNHEY and CDR2 is SVGAGI. This CDR3 has 15 residues.

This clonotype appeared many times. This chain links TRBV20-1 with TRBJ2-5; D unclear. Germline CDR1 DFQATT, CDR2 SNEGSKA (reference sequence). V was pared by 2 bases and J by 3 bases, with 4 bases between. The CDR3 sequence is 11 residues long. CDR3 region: CSARPKETQYF. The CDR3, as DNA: TGCAGTGCTAGACCGAAAGAGACCCAGTACTTC.

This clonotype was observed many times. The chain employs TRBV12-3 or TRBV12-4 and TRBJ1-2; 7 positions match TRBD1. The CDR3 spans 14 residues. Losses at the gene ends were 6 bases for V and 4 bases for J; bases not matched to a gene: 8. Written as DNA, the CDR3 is TGTGCCAGCAGCCCGCAGGGGGGAGCCTATGGCTACACCTTC. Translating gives CASSPQGGAYGYTF.

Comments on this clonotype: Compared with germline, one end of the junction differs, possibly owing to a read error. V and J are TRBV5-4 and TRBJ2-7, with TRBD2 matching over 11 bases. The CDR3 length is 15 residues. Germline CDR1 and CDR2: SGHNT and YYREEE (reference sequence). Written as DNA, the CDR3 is TGTGCCAGCAGCGCAACTAGCGGGGGCTCCGACGAGCAGTACTTC. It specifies CASSATSGGSDEQYF. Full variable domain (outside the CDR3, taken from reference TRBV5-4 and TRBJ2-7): ETGVTQSPTHLIKTRGQQVTLRCSSQSGHNTVSWYQQALGQGPQFIFQYYREEENGRGNFPPRFSGLQFPNYSSELNVNALELDDSALYLCASSATSGGSDEQYFGPGTRLTVT.

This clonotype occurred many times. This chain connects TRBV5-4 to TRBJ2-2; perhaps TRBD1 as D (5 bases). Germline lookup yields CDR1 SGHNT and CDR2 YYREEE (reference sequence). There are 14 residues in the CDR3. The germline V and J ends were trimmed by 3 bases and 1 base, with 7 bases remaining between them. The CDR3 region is CASSSDKNTGELFF. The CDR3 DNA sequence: TGTGCCAGCAGCTCGGACAAGAACACCGGGGAGCTGTTTTTT.

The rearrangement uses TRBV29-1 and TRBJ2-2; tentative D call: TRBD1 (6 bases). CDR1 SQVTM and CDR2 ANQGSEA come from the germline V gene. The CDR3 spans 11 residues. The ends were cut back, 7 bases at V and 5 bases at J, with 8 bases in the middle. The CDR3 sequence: CSGDRTGELFF. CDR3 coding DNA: TGCAGCGGTGACAGGACCGGGGAGCTGTTTTTT.

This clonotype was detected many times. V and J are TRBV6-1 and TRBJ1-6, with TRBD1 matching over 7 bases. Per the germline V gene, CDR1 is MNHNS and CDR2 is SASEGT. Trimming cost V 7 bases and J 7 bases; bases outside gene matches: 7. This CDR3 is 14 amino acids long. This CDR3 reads CASTEPGQNSPLHF. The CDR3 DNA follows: TGTGCCAGCACCGAGCCGGGACAGAATTCACCCCTCCACTTT.

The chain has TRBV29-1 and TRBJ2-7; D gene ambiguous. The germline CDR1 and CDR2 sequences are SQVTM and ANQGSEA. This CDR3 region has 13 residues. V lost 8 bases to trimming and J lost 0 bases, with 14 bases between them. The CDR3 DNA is TGCAGCAGCCCCCGCAGGAGCTCCTACGAGCAGTACTTC. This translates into CSSPRRSSYEQYF.

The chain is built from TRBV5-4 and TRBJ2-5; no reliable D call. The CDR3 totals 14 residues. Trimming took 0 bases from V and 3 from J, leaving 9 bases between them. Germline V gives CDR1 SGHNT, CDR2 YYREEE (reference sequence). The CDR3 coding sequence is TGTGCCAGCAGCTTGGCTAGAGCAAAAGAGACCCAGTACTTC. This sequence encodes CASSLARAKETQYF. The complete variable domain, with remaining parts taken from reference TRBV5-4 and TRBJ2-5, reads ETGVTQSPTHLIKTRGQQVTLRCSSQSGHNTVSWYQQALGQGPQFIFQYYREEENGRGNFPPRFSGLQFPNYSSELNVNALELDDSALYLCASSLARAKETQYFGPGTRLLVL.

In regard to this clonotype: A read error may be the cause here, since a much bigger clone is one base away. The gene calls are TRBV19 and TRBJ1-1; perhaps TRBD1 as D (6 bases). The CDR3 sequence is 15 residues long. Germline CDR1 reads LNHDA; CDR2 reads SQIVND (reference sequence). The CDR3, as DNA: TGTGCCAGTAGTATATCGACGGACAGCAACACTAAAGCTTTCTTT. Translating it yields CASSISTDSNTKAFF.

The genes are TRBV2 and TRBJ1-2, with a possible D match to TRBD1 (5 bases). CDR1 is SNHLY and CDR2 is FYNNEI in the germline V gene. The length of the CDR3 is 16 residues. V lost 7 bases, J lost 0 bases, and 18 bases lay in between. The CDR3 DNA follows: TGTGCCAGCACGGAAGACAGCCATCGAACTAACTATGGCTACACCTTC. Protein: CASTEDSHRTNYGYTF. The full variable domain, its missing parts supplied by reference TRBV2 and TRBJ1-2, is EPEVTQTPSHQVTQMGQEVILRCVPISNHLYFYWYRQILGQKVEFLVSFYNNEISEKSEIFDDQFSVERPDGSNFTLKIRSTKLEDSAMYFCASTEDSHRTNYGYTFGSGTRLTVV.

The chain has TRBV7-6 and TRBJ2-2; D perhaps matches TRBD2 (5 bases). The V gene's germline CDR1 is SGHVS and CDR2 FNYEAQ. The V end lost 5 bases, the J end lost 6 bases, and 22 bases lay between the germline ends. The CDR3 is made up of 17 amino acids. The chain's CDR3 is CASSKTASNLGAGELFF. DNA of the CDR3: TGTGCCAGCAGCAAAACAGCGTCAAATCTCGGGGCCGGGGAGCTGTTTTTT.